This T cell receptor beta chain stems from a study of blood T cell repertoires in COVID-19. Study in general: Both acute and convalescent COVID-19 samples were obtained from the United States, Italy and Spain. PBMCs, B-cell-depleted T cells, or T cells were the source of the cDNA or gDNA that made up the material.

The germline V and J ends were trimmed by 5 bases and 0 bases, with 14 bases remaining between them. Germline V gives CDR1 SGHNT, CDR2 YYREEE (reference sequence). The CDR3 spans 15 residues. The sample holds one count of this clone. In the authors' workflow: Amplification from reference gene primers served as the basis for estimated nucleated cell counts. Measured with immunoSEQ multiplex PCR; TCRdb has only the in-frame clones, and not every one. V, J and clone size derive from that table, while D and trimming were established from the DNA sequence. The sample has 100,000 or so clones, 75% to 95% seen once; the top ten hold roughly 3.9%.

This TCR was sampled from a woman aged 50 to 60 in a cohort sampled during active COVID-19. This rearrangement joins TRBV5-4 to TRBJ1-1; D is unresolved. The sequenced sample consisted of peripheral blood. In nucleotides, the CDR3 is TGTGCCAGCAGTAAACAGAATGAAGTGAACACTGAAGCTTTCTTT. This codes for CASSKQNEVNTEAFF.